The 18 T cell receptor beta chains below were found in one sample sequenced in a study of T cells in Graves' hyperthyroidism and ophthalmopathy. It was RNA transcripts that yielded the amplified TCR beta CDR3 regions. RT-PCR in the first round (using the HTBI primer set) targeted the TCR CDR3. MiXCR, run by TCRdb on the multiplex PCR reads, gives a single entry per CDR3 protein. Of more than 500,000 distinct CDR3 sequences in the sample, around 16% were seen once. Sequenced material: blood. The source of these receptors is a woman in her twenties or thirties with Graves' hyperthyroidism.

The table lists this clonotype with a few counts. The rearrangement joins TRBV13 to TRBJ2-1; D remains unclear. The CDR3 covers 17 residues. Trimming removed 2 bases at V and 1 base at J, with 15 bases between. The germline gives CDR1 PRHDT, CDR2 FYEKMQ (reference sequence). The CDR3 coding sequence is TGTGCCAGCAGCTTAAACCCCTCGGTGGGATCCTACAATGAGCAGTTCTTC. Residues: CASSLNPSVGSYNEQFF.

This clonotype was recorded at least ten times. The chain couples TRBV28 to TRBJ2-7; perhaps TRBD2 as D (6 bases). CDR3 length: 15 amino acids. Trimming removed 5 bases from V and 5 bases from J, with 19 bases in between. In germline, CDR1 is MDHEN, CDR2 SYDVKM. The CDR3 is CASSGLSGVGHEQYF. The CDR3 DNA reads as TGTGCCAGCAGTGGCCTGTCGGGAGTTGGCCACGAGCAGTACTTC.

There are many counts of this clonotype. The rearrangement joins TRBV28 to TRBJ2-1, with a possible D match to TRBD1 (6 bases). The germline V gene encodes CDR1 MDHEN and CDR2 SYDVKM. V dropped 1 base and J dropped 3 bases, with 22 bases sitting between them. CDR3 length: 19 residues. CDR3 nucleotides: TGTGCCAGCAGTTTATCTTCCCTAAGGGGACATAGAATCTACAATGAGCAGTTCTTC. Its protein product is CASSLSSLRGHRIYNEQFF.

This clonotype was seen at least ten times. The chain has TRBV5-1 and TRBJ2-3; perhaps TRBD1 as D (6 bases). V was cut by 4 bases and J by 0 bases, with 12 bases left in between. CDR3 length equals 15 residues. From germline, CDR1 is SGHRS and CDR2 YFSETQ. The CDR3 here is CASSRQDSSTDTQYF. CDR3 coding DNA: TGCGCCAGCAGCAGACAGGACTCTAGCACAGATACGCAGTATTTT.

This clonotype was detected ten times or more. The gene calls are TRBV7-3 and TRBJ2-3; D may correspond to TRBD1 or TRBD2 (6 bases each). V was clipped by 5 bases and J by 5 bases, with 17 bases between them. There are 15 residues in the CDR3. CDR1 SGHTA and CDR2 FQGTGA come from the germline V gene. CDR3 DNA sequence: TGTGCCAGCAGCACCGGGGGCGGCAATAAAGATACGCAGTATTTT. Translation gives CASSTGGGNKDTQYF. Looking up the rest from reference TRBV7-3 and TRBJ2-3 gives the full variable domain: GAGVSQTPSNKVTEKGKYVELRCDPISGHTALYWYRQSLGQGPEFLIYFQGTGAADDSGLPNDRFFAVRPEGSVSTLKIQRTERGDSAVYLCASSTGGGNKDTQYFGPGTRLTVL.

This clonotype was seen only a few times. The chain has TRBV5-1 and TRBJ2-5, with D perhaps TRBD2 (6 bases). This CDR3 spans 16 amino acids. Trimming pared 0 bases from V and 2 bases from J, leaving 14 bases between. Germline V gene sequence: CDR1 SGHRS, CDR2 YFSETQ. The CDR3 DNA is TGCGCCAGCAGCTTGGGTACGAGTAGCGGTCAAGAGACCCAGTACTTC. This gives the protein CASSLGTSSGQETQYF.

CDR3 region: CAWSPRGGEAFF. The DNA for the CDR3 is TGTGCCTGGAGTCCTAGGGGGGGTGAAGCTTTCTTT. The rearrangement links TRBV30 to TRBJ1-1; perhaps TRBD1 as D (6 bases). Looked up from germline, CDR1 is GTSNPN and CDR2 is SVGIG (reference sequence). Deletions cut 2 bases from V and 7 bases from J, with 11 bases between. The CDR3 extends over 12 amino acids.

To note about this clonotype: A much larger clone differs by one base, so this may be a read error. The CDR3 coding sequence is TGTGCCAGCAGACCCGGCGGGGTTTTGGCCTACAATGAGCAGTTCTTC. Translation gives CASRPGGVLAYNEQFF. The chain carries TRBV12-3 or TRBV12-4 and TRBJ2-1, with D possibly being TRBD2 (6 bases). The length of the CDR3 is 16 residues. The V gene lost 6 bases and the J gene lost 2 bases, with 17 bases spanning the gap.

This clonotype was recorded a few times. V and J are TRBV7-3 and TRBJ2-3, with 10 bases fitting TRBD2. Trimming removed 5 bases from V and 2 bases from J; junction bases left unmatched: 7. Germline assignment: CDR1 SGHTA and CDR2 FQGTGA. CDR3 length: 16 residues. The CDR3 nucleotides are TGTGCCAGCAGCACCCCCCTAGCGGGAGCCACAGATACGCAGTATTTT. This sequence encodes CASSTPLAGATDTQYF.

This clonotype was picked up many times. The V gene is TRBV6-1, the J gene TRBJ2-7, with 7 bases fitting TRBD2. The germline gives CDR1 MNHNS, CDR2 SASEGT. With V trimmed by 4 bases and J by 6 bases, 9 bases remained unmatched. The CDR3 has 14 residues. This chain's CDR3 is CASSAGLVPGEQYF. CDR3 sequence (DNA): TGTGCCAGCAGTGCCGGACTAGTCCCAGGCGAGCAGTACTTC.

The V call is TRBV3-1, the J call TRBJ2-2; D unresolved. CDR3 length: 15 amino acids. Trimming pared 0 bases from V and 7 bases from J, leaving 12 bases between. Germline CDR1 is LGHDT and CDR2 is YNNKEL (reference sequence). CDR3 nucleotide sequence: TGTGCCAGCAGCCAAGAGGCCGGAGTTGGCGGGGAGCTGTTTTTT. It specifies CASSQEAGVGGELFF.

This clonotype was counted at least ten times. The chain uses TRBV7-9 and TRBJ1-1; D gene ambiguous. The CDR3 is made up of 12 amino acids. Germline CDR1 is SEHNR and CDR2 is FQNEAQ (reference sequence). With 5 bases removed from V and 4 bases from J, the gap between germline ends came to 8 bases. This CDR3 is CASSRDLTEAFF. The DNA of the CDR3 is TGTGCCAGCAGCCGCGACCTCACTGAAGCTTTCTTT.

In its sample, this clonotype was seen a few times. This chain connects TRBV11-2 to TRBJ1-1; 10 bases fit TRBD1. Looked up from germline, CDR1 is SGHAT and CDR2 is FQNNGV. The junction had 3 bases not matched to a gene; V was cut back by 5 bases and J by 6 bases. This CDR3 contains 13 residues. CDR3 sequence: CASSHGTGAEAFF. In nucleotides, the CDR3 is TGTGCCAGCAGCCACGGGACAGGGGCTGAAGCTTTCTTT. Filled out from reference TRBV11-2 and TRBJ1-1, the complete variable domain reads EAGVAQSPRYKIIEKRQSVAFWCNPISGHATLYWYQQILGQGPKLLIQFQNNGVVDDSQLPKDRFSAERLKGVDSTLKIQPAKLEDSAVYLCASSHGTGAEAFFGQGTRLTVV.

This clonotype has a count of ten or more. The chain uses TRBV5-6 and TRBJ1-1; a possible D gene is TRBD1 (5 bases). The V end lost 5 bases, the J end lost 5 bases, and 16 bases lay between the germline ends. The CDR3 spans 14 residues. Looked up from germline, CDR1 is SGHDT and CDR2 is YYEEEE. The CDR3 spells CASRRAGRGTEAFF. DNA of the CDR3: TGTGCCAGCAGAAGGGCAGGGAGAGGGACTGAAGCTTTCTTT.

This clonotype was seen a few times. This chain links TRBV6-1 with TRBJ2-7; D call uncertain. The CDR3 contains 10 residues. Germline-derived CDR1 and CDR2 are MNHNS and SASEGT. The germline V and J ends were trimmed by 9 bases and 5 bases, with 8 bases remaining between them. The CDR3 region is CASIPHEQYF. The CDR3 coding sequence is TGTGCCAGTATCCCCCACGAGCAGTACTTC.

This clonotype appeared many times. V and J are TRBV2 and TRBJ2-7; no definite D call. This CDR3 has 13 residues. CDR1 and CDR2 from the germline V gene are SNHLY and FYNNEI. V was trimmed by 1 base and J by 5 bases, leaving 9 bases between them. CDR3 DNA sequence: TGTGCCAGCAGTGAAGGGTTCGGAAACGAGCAGTACTTC. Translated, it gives CASSEGFGNEQYF.

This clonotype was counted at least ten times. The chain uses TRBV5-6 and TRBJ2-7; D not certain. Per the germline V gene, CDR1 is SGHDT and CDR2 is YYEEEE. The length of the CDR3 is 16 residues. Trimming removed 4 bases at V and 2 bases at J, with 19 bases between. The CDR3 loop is CASSPLTEQLTYEQYF. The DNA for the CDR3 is TGTGCCAGCAGCCCATTAACCGAACAGCTAACCTACGAGCAGTACTTC.

The CDR3: CASNVAGTGGFNEQYF. CDR3 nucleotides: TGTGCCAGCAACGTCGCCGGGACAGGGGGTTTCAACGAGCAGTACTTC. The rearrangement links TRBV7-9 to TRBJ2-7; 11 bases agree with TRBD1. From germline, CDR1 is SEHNR and CDR2 FQNEAQ (reference sequence). CDR3 length: 16 residues. V was clipped by 7 bases and J by 5 bases; unmatched bases: 13.